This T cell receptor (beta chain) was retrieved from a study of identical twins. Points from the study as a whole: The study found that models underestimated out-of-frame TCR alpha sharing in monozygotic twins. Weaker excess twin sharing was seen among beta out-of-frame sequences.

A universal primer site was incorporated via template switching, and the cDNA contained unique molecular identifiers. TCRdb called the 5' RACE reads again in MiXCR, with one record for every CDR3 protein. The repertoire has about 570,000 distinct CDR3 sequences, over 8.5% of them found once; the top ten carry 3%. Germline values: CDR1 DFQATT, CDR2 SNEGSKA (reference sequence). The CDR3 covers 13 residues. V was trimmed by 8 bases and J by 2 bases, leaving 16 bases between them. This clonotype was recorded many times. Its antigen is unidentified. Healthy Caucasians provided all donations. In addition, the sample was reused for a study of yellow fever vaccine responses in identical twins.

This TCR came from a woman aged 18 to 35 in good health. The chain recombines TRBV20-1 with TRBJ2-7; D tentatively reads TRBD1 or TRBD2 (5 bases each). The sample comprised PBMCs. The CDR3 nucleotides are TGCAGTCCCAAAGGGACGGACACCTACGAGCAGTACTTC. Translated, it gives CSPKGTDTYEQYF.